One T cell receptor beta chain is described in this entry. What it recognizes is unknown. This CDR3 region has 13 residues. Trimming shortened V by 0 bases and J by 1 base, and 4 bases separated the two germline ends. Germline V gene lookup returns CDR1 SGDLS and CDR2 YYNGEE. This sample stems from a study of CD8 T cells in Susac syndrome. Study results and caveats: In Susac syndrome, the CD4+ T cell repertoires did not show clonal expansion.

Random hexamers were used to reverse transcribe roughly 0.45 to 1 ug of RNA. Using its own MiXCR run on the immunoSEQ multiplex PCR reads, TCRdb lists one record per CDR3 protein. Of some 150,000 distinct CDR3 sequences in the sample, around 95% were seen once. This chain links TRBV9 with TRBJ1-1; D uncertain. The sequencing input was CD4+ T cells from PBMCs. The sequence was obtained from a human donor with Susac syndrome. The CDR3 spells CASSVGPNTEAFF. As DNA, the CDR3 is TGTGCCAGCAGCGTAGGTCCGAACACTGAAGCTTTCTTT.